The 4 T cell receptor beta chains below were found in one sample sequenced in a study of post-analysis software for immune sequencing data. These TCRs' antigens remain unknown. TCR beta cDNA libraries included unique molecular identifiers. TCRdb reanalysed the PCR reads using MiXCR and keeps one entry per CDR3 protein. Of 550,000 to 700,000 distinct CDR3 sequences in the sample, 44% were seen once. Study results and caveats: In patients, about five TRBV segments were more frequent than in controls, with TRBV5-6, TRBV5-1 and TRBV20-1 among them.

The sequenced sample was blood. Receptor source: a girl aged 5 to 17 with multiple sclerosis.

This clonotype showed up just a few times. This sequence joins TRBV7-8 and TRBJ2-7; no clear D gene. The V and J ends lost 2 bases and 0 bases respectively, with 11 bases between them. The length of the CDR3 is 15 residues. Germline lookup yields CDR1 SGHVS and CDR2 FQNEAQ. CDR3 coding DNA: TGTGCCAGCAGCTTACGAACAGACCTCTCCTACGAGCAGTACTTC. Protein product: CASSLRTDLSYEQYF. The variable domain in full, completed from reference TRBV7-8 and TRBJ2-7, reads GAGVSQSPRYKVAKRGQDVALRCDPISGHVSLFWYQQALGQGPEFLTYFQNEAQLDKSGLPSDRFFAERPEGSVSTLKIQRTQQEDSAVYLCASSLRTDLSYEQYFGPGTRLTVT.

The chain uses TRBV7-9 and TRBJ2-1; 7 bases map to TRBD2. Germline V lookup: CDR1 SEHNR, CDR2 FQNEAQ (reference sequence). Germline trimming cut 5 bases from V and 8 bases from J; bases unmatched to any gene: 12. The CDR3 totals 15 residues. CDR3 sequence reads: CASSHIATSNDEQFF. Written as DNA, the CDR3 is TGTGCCAGCAGCCATATCGCGACTAGCAATGATGAGCAGTTCTTC.

The chain combines TRBV7-6 with TRBJ2-7; TRBD1 matches at 7 bases. Germline V CDR1 and CDR2: SGHVS, FNYEAQ. The CDR3 sequence is 17 residues long. The trim removed 1 base at V and 1 base at J, leaving 10 bases unmatched. CDR3 region: CASSLGSGTDFSYEQYF. The CDR3 DNA reads as TGTGCCAGCAGCTTAGGCTCCGGGACAGACTTTTCCTACGAGCAGTACTTC.

This clonotype was detected a few times. The chain joins TRBV20-1 to TRBJ2-3, with 11 bases lining up with TRBD2. This CDR3 is built from 14 residues. The germline CDR1 and CDR2 sequences are DFQATT and SNEGSKA (reference sequence). Losses at the gene ends were 5 bases for V and 6 bases for J; bases not matched to a gene: 7. CDR3 coding DNA: TGCAGTGCTGAGACTAGCGGGAACACGGATACGCAGTATTTT. Translated, it gives CSAETSGNTDTQYF.